The rows below give T cell receptor beta chains drawn from one sample of a study of beta chain features in type 1 diabetes. Profiling relied on immunoSEQ multiplex PCR, and the TCRdb table lists in-frame clones only, not all of them. The top ten clones hold almost 0.055% of a sample with hundreds of thousands of clones, 68% of them seen once. Specimen: naive CD4+ T cells from blood. These receptor sequences come from a man in his thirties or forties in good health. The CDR3 runs from the conserved cysteine through the conserved F or W. The D gene is left open where the match is weak. Clone size is stated in some rows and not others, as once, few, many or a class when expanded.

v_gene	j_gene	abundance	d_gene	CDR3aa	CDR3nt
TRBV10-3	TRBJ1-1	few	-	CAISDLRDSTEAFF	TGTGCCATCAGTGACCTCCGGGACTCCACTGAAGCTTTCTTT
TRBV7-9	TRBJ2-5	-	-	CASSFGADQETQYF	TGTGCCAGCAGCTTCGGGGCAGACCAAGAGACCCAGTACTTC
TRBV27	TRBJ2-3	-	-	CASSLLGRMDTQYF	TGTGCCAGCAGTTTACTCGGCAGGATGGATACGCAGTATTTT
TRBV7-2	TRBJ2-1	-	-	CASSLGAYNEQFF	TGTGCCAGCAGCTTAGGAGCTTACAATGAGCAGTTCTTC
TRBV29-1	TRBJ1-1	-	-	CSVVRTEAFF	TGCAGCGTTGTGCGCACTGAAGCTTTCTTT
TRBV7-9	TRBJ2-1	few	TRBD2	CASSPGRAGGTRNEQFF	TGTGCCAGCAGCCCCGGGCGAGCGGGAGGGACACGTAATGAGCAGTTCTTC
TRBV6-5	TRBJ2-2	once	TRBD2	CASSPLAGVSGELFF	TGTGCCAGCAGTCCCCTAGCGGGAGTATCCGGGGAGCTGTTTTTT
TRBV30	TRBJ1-2	-	-	CAWSWATGYTF	TGTGCCTGGAGTTGGGCAACCGGCTACACCTTC
TRBV29-1	TRBJ1-1	once	-	CSVGTTTLEAFF	TGCAGCGTTGGGACAACGACACTTGAAGCTTTCTTT
TRBV30	TRBJ2-1	-	-	CAWSSARAGHNEQFF	TGTGCCTGGAGTTCAGCGAGGGCCGGCCACAATGAGCAGTTCTTC
TRBV7-2	TRBJ1-2	-	-	CASSDSSYGYTF	TGTGCCAGCAGCGATTCTAGCTATGGCTACACCTTC
TRBV29-1	TRBJ2-3	few	-	CSVQQQPLSTDTQYF	TGCAGCGTCCAACAACAGCCCCTTAGCACAGATACGCAGTATTTT
TRBV14	TRBJ1-6	-	TRBD1	CASSHVKGASNSPLHF	TGTGCCAGCAGCCATGTTAAGGGGGCGTCCAATTCACCCCTCCACTTT
TRBV30	TRBJ1-3	few	-	CAWSSNSGNTIYF	TGTGCCTGGAGTTCGAACTCTGGAAACACCATATATTTT
TRBV9	TRBJ2-3	-	TRBD2	CASREGTSGSTDTQYF	TGTGCCAGCAGAGAAGGGACTAGCGGGAGCACAGATACGCAGTATTTT
TRBV7-2	TRBJ2-5	-	TRBD2	CASSLRAGGTLQETQYF	TGTGCCAGCAGCTTAAGGGCGGGGGGCACCCTCCAAGAGACCCAGTACTTC
TRBV9	TRBJ2-1	-	TRBD1	CASSARPGQGASYNEQFF	TGTGCCAGCAGCGCGAGACCGGGACAGGGGGCATCATACAATGAGCAGTTCTTC
TRBV30	TRBJ2-7	-	TRBD1	CAWKGQMSSYEQYF	TGTGCCTGGAAGGGACAGATGAGCTCCTACGAGCAGTACTTC
TRBV29-1	TRBJ2-1	once	-	CSVEGPSSYNEQFF	TGCAGCGTTGAGGGGCCTAGTTCCTACAATGAGCAGTTCTTC
TRBV30	TRBJ1-1	-	-	CAWSIGRVNTEAFF	TGTGCCTGGAGTATCGGACGGGTGAACACTGAAGCTTTCTTT
TRBV29-1	TRBJ2-7	-	-	CSVRGLSYEQYF	TGCAGCGTACGGGGGCTTTCCTACGAGCAGTACTTC
TRBV6-6	TRBJ2-1	-	-	CASSSRQAGEQFF	TGTGCCAGCAGTTCTCGACAAGCGGGTGAGCAGTTCTTC
TRBV7-2	TRBJ2-1	-	-	CASSSPPMGVNEQFF	TGTGCCAGCAGCTCCCCTCCTATGGGGGTCAATGAGCAGTTCTTC